The 13 T cell receptor beta chains given below trace back to one sample, sequenced in a study of blood T cell repertoires in COVID-19. Assay: immunoSEQ multiplex PCR; the TCRdb copy retains only in-frame clones and omits some. The sample yields about 160,000 clones, approximately 88% seen once. Specimen: peripheral blood. The origin of the receptors is a woman aged 55-70 years who had recovered from COVID-19.

The genes are TRBV5-1 and TRBJ1-3; D is ambiguous. Trimming pared 3 bases from V and 7 bases from J, leaving 17 bases between. The CDR3 contains 15 residues. Per germline, CDR1 SGHRS and CDR2 YFSETQ. CDR3 amino acids: CASSSAGESRNTIYF. The CDR3 DNA follows: TGCGCCAGCAGCTCGGCCGGGGAGTCAAGGAACACCATATATTTT. Complete variable domain (other parts from reference TRBV5-1 and TRBJ1-3): KAGVTQTPRYLIKTRGQQVTLSCSPISGHRSVSWYQQTPGQGLQFLFEYFSETQRNKGNFPGRFSGRQFSNSRSEMNVSTLELGDSALYLCASSSAGESRNTIYFGEGSWLTVV.

The rearrangement joins TRBV2 to TRBJ1-2; D unresolved. Germline values: CDR1 SNHLY, CDR2 FYNNEI. This CDR3 contains 12 residues. Trimming shortened V by 7 bases and J by 2 bases, and 8 bases separated the two germline ends. The CDR3 nucleotides are TGTGCCAGCAAGATGCGCAACTATGGCTACACCTTC. This sequence encodes CASKMRNYGYTF.

The chain employs TRBV4-1 and TRBJ1-1, with 9 bases identical to TRBD1. The germline CDR1 and CDR2 sequences are MGHRA and YSYEKL. Trimming removed 2 bases from V and 6 bases from J; junction bases left unmatched: 7. This CDR3 has 15 amino acids. The CDR3 spells CASSQRDREVAEAFF. In DNA form, the CDR3 reads TGCGCCAGCAGCCAACGGGACAGGGAGGTGGCTGAAGCTTTCTTT.

The chain couples TRBV4-3 to TRBJ1-1; 9 bases line up with TRBD1. Germline loops: CDR1 LGHNA, CDR2 YSLEER. There are 14 residues in the CDR3. The V segment lost 0 bases and the J segment 12 bases; nucleotides outside the gene matches: 8. The CDR3 region has the DNA TGCGCCAGCAGCCAAGATCGGGACAGGGCACTACCTTTCTTT. This translates into CASSQDRDRALPFF.

This chain links TRBV7-3 with TRBJ2-6, with no clear D. The CDR3 spans 16 residues. Per germline, CDR1 SGHTA and CDR2 FQGTGA. V lost 1 base to trimming and J lost 2 bases, with 9 bases between them. CDR3 sequence: CASSLIPRTGANVLTF. The CDR3 bases are TGTGCCAGCAGCTTAATACCTAGGACTGGGGCCAACGTCCTGACTTTC.

The chain couples TRBV5-1 to TRBJ2-5; 7 bases are a match to TRBD2. Germline V gives CDR1 SGHRS, CDR2 YFSETQ. The CDR3 is 13 residues long. The V gene end was trimmed by 6 bases and the J gene end by 5 bases; junction bases not matched to a gene: 7. This CDR3 is CASMEAGFETQYF. CDR3 in DNA: TGCGCCAGCATGGAAGCGGGGTTTGAGACCCAGTACTTC.

The chain uses TRBV6-5 and TRBJ1-1; D is ambiguous. V lost 0 bases and J lost 0, with 11 bases in between. CDR1 and CDR2 from the germline V gene are MNHEY and SVGAGI. The CDR3 covers 16 residues. The CDR3 reads CASSYSPISLNTEAFF. The DNA for the CDR3 is TGTGCCAGCAGTTACTCCCCGATAAGCCTGAACACTGAAGCTTTCTTT.

The gene calls are TRBV5-1 and TRBJ1-2, with D possibly being TRBD1 (5 bases). V gave up 5 bases and J gave up 1 base, with 15 bases separating them. Germline CDR1 reads SGHRS; CDR2 reads YFSETQ. CDR3 length: 15 amino acids. DNA for the CDR3: TGCGCCAGCAGACCGGGGGTGGCCCTTAACTATGGCTACACCTTC. The encoded protein is CASRPGVALNYGYTF.

For this clone: Distinct nucleotide sequences in the sample also encode this CDR3. This chain links TRBV5-4 with TRBJ2-3; 7 nucleotides line up with TRBD2. Germline V lookup: CDR1 SGHNT, CDR2 YYREEE (reference sequence). The V segment lost 2 bases and the J segment 0 bases; nucleotides outside the gene matches: 0. The CDR3 runs to 14 residues. The CDR3 DNA reads TGTGCCAGCAGCTTAGCGGGAAGCACAGATACGCAGTATTTT. Encoded protein: CASSLAGSTDTQYF.

This clone was picked up a small number of times. The chain is built from TRBV5-5 and TRBJ1-2; D gene unclear. V shed 0 bases and J shed 6 bases, with 9 bases lying between them. In germline, CDR1 is SGHKS, CDR2 YYEKEE (reference sequence). The CDR3 contains 13 residues. CDR3 loop: CASSLAGVDGYTF. DNA of the CDR3: TGTGCCAGCAGCTTGGCCGGGGTGGATGGCTACACCTTC. The whole variable domain, remainder taken from reference TRBV5-5 and TRBJ1-2, is DAGVTQSPTHLIKTRGQQVTLRCSPISGHKSVSWYQQVLGQGPQFIFQYYEKEERGRGNFPDRFSARQFPNYSSELNVNALLLGDSALYLCASSLAGVDGYTFGSGTRLTVV.

The chain recombines TRBV4-3 with TRBJ2-2; a weak D match, TRBD2 (5 bases). V was clipped by 2 bases and J by 6 bases, with 16 bases between them. The germline V gene encodes CDR1 LGHNA and CDR2 YSLEER. The CDR3 consists of 16 residues. As DNA, the CDR3 is TGCGCCAGCAGCCAATTGGCAGGACGGGAAGCCGGGGAGCTGTTTTTT. This gives the protein CASSQLAGREAGELFF.

The rearrangement links TRBV24-1 to TRBJ1-5; D unresolved. CDR3 length: 17 amino acids. Trimming cost V 2 bases and J 7 bases, with 20 bases left between them. Germline values: CDR1 KGHDR, CDR2 SFDVKD. CDR3 protein: CATSDSRTGGSNQPQHF. Written as DNA, the CDR3 is TGTGCCACCAGTGATTCCCGGACCGGAGGGAGTAACCAGCCCCAGCATTTT.

The V and J genes are TRBV20-1 and TRBJ2-7; D not resolved. This CDR3 has 11 amino acids. V lost 5 bases to trimming and J lost 3 bases, with 8 bases between them. Germline CDR1 is DFQATT and CDR2 is SNEGSKA (reference sequence). Here the CDR3 reads CSADTGYEQYF. Here the CDR3 DNA reads TGCAGTGCTGACACTGGCTACGAGCAGTACTTC.